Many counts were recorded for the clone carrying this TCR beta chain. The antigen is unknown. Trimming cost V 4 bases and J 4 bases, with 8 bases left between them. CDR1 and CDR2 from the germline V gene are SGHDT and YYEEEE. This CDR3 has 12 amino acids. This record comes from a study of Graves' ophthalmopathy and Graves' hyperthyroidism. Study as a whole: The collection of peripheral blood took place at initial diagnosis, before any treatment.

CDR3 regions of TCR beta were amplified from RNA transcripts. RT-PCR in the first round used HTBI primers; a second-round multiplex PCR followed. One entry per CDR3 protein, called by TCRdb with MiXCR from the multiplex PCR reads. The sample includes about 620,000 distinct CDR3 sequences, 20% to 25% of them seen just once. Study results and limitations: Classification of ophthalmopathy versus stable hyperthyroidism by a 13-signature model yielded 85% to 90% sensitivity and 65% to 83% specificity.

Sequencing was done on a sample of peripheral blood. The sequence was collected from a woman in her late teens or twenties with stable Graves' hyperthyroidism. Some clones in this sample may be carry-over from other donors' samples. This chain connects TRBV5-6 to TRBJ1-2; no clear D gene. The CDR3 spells CASSELFYGYTF. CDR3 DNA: TGTGCCAGCAGCGAACTGTTCTATGGCTACACCTTC. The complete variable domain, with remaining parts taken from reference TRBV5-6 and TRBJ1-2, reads DAGVTQSPTHLIKTRGQQVTLRCSPKSGHDTVSWYQQALGQGPQFIFQYYEEEERQRGNFPDRFSGHQFPNYSSELNVNALLLGDSALYLCASSELFYGYTFGSGTRLTVV.